This TCR beta chain was observed in a study of blood T cell repertoires in COVID-19. Study in general: PBMCs, B-cell-depleted T cells, or T cells provided the cDNA or gDNA that made up the material.

Some clones are missing from TCRdb's copy, which holds only in-frame ones; the method was immunoSEQ multiplex PCR. The sample lists about 330,000 clones; around 87% were seen once. The CDR3 extends over 16 amino acids. Germline lookup yields CDR1 MDHEN and CDR2 SYDVKM. The V end was cut by 3 bases, the J end by 3 bases, with 16 bases between. The rearrangement joins TRBV28 to TRBJ2-3; possibly TRBD1 for D (5 bases). The source is a woman younger than 45 who had recovered from COVID-19. Specimen: PBMCs or T cells enriched from blood (not recorded which). The CDR3 spells CASSLDPRKGTDTQYF. The CDR3 region has the DNA TGTGCCAGCAGTTTGGACCCACGAAAGGGGACAGATACGCAGTATTTT.